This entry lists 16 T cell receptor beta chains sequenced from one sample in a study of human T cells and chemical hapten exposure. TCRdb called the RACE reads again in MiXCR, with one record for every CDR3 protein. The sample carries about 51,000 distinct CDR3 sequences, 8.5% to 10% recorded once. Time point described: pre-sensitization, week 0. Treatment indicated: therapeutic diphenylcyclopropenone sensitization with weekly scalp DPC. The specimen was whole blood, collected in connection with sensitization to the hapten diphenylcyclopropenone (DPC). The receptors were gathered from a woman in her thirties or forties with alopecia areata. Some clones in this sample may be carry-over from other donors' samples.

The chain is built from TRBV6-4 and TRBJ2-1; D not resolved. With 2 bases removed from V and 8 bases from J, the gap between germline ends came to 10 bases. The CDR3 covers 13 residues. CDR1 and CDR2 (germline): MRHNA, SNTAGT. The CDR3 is CASSDNEVDEQFF. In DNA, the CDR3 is TGTGCCAGCAGTGACAATGAAGTCGATGAGCAGTTCTTC.

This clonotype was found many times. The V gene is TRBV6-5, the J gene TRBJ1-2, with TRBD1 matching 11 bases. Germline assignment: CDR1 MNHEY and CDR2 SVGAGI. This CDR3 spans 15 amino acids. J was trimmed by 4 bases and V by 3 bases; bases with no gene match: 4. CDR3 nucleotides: TGTGCCAGCAGTTATGGGACAGGGGGTACCTATGGCTACACCTTC. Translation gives CASSYGTGGTYGYTF.

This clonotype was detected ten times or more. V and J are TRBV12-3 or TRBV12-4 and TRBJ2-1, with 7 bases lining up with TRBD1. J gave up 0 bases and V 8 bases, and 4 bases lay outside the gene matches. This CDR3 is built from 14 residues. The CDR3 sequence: CASRGGSSYNEQFF. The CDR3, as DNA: TGTGCCAGCCGAGGGGGCTCCTCCTACAATGAGCAGTTCTTC.

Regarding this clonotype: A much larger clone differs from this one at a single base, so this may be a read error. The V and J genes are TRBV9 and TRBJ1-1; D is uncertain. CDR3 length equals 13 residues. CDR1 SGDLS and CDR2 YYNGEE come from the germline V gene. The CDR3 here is CASSAGLNSEAFF. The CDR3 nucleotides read TGTGCCAGCAGCGCTGGGTTGAACTCTGAAGCTTTCTTT.

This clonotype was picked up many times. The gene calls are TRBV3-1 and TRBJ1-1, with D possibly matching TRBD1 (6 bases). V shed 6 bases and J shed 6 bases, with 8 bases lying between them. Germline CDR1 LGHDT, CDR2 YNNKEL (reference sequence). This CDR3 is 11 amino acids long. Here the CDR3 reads CASRGAAEAFF. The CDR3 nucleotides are TGTGCCAGCAGGGGGGCGGCTGAAGCTTTCTTT.

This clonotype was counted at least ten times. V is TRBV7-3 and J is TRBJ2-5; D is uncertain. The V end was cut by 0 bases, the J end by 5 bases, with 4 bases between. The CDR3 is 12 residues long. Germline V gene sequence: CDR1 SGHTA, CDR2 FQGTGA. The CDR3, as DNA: TGTGCCAGCAGCTTAACTAGGGAGACCCAGTACTTC. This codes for CASSLTRETQYF.

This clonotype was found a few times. For the CDR3, the DNA is TGTGCCAGCAGTGAGTTAGTGGGGGAGGCAGATACGCAGTATTTT. It codes for CASSELVGEADTQYF. The chain uses TRBV6-1 and TRBJ2-3; D might be TRBD2 (6 bases). The germline V gene encodes CDR1 MNHNS and CDR2 SASEGT. Trimming removed 3 bases at V and 4 bases at J, with 14 bases between. This CDR3 is 15 amino acids long.

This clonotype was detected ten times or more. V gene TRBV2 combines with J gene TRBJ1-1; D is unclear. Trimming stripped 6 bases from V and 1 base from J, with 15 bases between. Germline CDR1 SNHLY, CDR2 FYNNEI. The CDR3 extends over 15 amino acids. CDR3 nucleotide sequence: TGTGCCAGCAGAGGCCGGGGAGGCTGGAACACTGAAGCTTTCTTT. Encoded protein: CASRGRGGWNTEAFF.

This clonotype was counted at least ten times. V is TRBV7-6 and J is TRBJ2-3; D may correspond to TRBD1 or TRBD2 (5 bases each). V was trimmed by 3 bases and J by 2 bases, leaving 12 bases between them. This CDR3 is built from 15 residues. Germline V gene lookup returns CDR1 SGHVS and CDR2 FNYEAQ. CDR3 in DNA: TGTGCCAGCAGCTTCCAGGGTAGCGACACAGATACGCAGTATTTT. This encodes CASSFQGSDTDTQYF.

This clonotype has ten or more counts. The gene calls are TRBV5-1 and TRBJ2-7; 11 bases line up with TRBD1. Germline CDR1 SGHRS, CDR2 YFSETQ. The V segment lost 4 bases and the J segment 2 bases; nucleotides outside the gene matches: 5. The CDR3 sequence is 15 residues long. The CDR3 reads CASSGGTGGPYEQYF. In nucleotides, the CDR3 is TGCGCCAGCAGCGGCGGGACAGGGGGGCCCTACGAGCAGTACTTC.

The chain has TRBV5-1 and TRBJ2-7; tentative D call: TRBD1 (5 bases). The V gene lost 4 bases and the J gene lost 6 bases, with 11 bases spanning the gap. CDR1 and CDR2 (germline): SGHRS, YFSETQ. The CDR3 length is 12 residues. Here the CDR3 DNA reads TGCGCCAGCAGCCTAACAGGATCCGAGCAGTACTTC. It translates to CASSLTGSEQYF.

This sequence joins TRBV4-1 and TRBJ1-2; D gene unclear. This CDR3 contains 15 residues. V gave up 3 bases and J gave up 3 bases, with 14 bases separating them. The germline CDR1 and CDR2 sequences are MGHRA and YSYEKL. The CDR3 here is CASSHSVLSDYGYTF. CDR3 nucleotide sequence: TGCGCCAGCAGCCACTCAGTCCTGTCTGACTATGGCTACACCTTC.

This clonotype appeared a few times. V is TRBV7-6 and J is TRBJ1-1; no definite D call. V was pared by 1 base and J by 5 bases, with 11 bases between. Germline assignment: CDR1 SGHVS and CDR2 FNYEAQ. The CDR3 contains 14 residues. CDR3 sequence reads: CASSLGPGATEAFF. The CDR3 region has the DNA TGTGCCAGCAGCTTAGGGCCAGGCGCAACTGAAGCTTTCTTT.

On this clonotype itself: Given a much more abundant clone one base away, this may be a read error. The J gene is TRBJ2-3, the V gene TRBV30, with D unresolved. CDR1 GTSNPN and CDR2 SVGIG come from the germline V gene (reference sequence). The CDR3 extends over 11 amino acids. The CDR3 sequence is CAWSGDTTRYF. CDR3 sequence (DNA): TGTGCCTGGAGTGGAGATACTACGCGGTATTTT.

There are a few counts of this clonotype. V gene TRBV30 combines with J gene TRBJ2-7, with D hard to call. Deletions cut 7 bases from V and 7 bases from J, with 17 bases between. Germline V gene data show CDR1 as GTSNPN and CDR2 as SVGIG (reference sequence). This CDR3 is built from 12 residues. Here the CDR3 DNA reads TGTGCCTACTCCCCCGGTTCAGGAGAGCAGTACTTC. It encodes CAYSPGSGEQYF. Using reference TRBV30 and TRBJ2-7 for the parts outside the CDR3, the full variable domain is SQTIHQWPATLVQPVGSPLSLECTVEGTSNPNLYWYRQAAGRGLQLLFYSVGIGQISSEVPQNLSASRPQDRQFILSSKKLLLSDSGFYLCAYSPGSGEQYFGPGTRLTVT.

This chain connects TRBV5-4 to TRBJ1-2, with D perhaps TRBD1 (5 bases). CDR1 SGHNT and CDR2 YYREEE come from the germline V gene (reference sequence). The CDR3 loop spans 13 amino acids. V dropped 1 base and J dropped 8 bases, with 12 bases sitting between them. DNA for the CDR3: TGTGCCAGCAGCTTGAGGCAGGGTGGCGGCTACACCTTC. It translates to CASSLRQGGGYTF.